Each of the 2 T cell receptor beta chains below was sequenced from the same sample in a study of T cells after yellow fever vaccination. Each CDR3 protein gets one entry after TCRdb re-called the 5' RACE reads with MiXCR. Altogether under 350,000 distinct CDR3 sequences are present, about 4% being singletons, with the ten largest covering roughly 24%. Here the sequenced sample was PBMCs, taken 5 days after the yellow fever booster vaccination. Receptor source: a man aged 18 to 30 who received the YFV17D yellow fever vaccine.

In this sample, this clonotype turned up a few times. V and J are TRBV7-9 and TRBJ2-3; possible D gene TRBD2, 6 bases. Between the trimmed V and J ends, which lost 3 bases and 0 bases, there was a span of 10 bases. The germline gives CDR1 SEHNR, CDR2 FQNEAQ (reference sequence). The length of the CDR3 is 15 residues. CDR3 sequence reads: CASSFGGASTDTQYF. For the CDR3, the DNA is TGTGCCAGCAGCTTCGGCGGGGCCAGCACAGATACGCAGTATTTT.

The chain recombines TRBV19 with TRBJ1-5; D gene ambiguous. Germline V gives CDR1 LNHDA, CDR2 SQIVND (reference sequence). The CDR3 is 16 amino acids. The ends were cut back, 3 bases at V and 1 base at J, with 13 bases in the middle. CDR3 bases: TGTGCCAGTAGTATCCGCTCCGTGTCCAGCAATCAGCCCCAGCATTTT. Translated, it gives CASSIRSVSSNQPQHF.